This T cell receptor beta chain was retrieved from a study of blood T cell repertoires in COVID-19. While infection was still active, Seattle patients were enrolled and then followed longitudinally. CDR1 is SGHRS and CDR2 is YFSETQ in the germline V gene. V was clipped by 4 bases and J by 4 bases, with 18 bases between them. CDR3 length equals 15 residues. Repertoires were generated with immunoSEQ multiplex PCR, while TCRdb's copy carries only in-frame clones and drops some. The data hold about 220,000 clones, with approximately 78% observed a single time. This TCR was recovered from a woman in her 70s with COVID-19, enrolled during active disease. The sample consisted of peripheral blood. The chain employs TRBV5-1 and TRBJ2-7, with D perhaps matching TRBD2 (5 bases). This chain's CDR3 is CASSRDSPEGYEQYF. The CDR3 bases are TGCGCCAGCAGCCGAGACTCACCCGAGGGTTACGAGCAGTACTTC. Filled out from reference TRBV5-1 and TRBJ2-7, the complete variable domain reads KAGVTQTPRYLIKTRGQQVTLSCSPISGHRSVSWYQQTPGQGLQFLFEYFSETQRNKGNFPGRFSGRQFSNSRSEMNVSTLELGDSALYLCASSRDSPEGYEQYFGPGTRLTVT.